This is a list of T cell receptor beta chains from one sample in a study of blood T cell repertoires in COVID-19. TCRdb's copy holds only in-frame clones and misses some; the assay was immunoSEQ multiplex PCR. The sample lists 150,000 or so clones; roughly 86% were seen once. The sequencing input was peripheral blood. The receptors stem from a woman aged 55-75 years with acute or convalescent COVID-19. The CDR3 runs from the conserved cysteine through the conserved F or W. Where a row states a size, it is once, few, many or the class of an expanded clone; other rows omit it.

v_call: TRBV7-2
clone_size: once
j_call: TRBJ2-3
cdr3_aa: CASSLEGLRAGGADTQYF

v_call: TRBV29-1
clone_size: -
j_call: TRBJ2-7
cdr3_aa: CSVLGLATGEQYF

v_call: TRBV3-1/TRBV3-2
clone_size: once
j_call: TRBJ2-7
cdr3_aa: CASSLRTGVYEQYF

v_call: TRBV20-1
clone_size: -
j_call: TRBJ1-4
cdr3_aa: CSASFGPNEKLFF

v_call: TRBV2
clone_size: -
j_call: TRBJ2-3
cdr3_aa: CASSVDRGRTDTQYF

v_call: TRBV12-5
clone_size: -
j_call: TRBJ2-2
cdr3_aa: CASGSPRQGASAGELFF

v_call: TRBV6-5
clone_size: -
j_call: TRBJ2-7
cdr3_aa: CASSYRTGLPYEQYF

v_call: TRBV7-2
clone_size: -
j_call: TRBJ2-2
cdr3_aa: CASSFSGLAGSTGELFF

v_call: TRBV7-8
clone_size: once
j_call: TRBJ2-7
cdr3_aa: CASSLDRSYEQYF

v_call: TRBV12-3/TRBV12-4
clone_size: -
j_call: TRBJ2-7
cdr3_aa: CASRLGTGYEQYF

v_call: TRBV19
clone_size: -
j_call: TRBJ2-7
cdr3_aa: CASSVPGQGKHEQYF

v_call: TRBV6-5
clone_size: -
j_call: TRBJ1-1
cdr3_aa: CASHRGVGMVEAFF

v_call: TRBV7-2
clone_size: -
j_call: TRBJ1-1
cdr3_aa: CASSQGQANTEAFF

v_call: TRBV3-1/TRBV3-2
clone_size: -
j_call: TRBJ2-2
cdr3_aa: CASSQSLGQGPTGELFF

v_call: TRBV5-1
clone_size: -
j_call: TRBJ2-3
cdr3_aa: CASSETSGGATDTQYF

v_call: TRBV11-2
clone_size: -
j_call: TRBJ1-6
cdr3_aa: CASSFGQGGTRGSPLHF

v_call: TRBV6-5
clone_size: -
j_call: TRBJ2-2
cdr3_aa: CASSSIQGTGELFF

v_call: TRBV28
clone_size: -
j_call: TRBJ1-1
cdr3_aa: CASSLPGGTEAFF

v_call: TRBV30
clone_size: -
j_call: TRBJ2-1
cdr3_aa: CAWSVQSGGALFF

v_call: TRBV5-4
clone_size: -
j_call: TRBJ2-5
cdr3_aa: CASSFRGEETQYF

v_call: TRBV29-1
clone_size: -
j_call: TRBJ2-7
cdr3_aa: CSVEGDRLSSYEQYF

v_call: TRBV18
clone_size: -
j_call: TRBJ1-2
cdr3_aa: CASSPVGQPLDYGYTF

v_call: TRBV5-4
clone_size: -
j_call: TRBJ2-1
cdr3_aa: CASSDGTSGGAEQFF

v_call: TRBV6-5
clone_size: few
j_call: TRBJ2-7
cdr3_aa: CASSLGRGASYEQYF

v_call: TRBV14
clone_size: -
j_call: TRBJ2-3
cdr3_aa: CASSQATSGAADTQYF

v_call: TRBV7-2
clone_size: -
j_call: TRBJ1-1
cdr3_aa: CASSLRGTENTEAFF

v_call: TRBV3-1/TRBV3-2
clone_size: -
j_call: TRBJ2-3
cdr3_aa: CASSQDLGSGTDTQYF

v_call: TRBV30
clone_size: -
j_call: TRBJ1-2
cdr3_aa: CAWSVLPRGPYGYTF

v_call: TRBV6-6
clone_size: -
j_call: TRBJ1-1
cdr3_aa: CASSTDRDTEAFF

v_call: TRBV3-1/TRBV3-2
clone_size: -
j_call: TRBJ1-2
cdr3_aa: CASSQWTLRRANYGYTF

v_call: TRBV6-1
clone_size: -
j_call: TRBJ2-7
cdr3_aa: CASSESTGGGSEQYF

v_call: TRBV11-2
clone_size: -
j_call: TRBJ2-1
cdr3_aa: CASSLAGVNEQFF

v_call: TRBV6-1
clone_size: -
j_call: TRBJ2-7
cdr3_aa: CASSERFSSYEQYF

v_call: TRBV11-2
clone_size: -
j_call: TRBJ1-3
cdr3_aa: CASSLAFRGSSPGNTIYF

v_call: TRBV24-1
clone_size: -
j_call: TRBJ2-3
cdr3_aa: CATSDFQGGSTDTQYF

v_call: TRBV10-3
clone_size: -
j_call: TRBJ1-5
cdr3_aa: CAISESRQLSQPQHF

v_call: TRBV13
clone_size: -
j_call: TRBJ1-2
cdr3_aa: CASSLAGSDGYTF

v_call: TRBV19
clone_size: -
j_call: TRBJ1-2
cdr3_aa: CASGDRGGYGYTF

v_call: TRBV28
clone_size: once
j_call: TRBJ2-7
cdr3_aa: CASSPSPGTASFYEQYF

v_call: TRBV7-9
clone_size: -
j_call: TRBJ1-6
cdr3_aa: CASSLREGPLHF

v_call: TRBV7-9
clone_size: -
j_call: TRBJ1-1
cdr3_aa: CASSLAAGRDTEAFF

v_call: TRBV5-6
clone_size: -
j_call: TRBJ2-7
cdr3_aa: CASRRGGPYEQYF

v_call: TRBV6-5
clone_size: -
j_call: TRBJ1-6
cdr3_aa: CASLGVLNSPLHF

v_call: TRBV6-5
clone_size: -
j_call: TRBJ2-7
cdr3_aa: CASRPGTVPTYEQYF

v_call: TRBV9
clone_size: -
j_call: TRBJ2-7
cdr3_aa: CASSVATGPSYEQYF

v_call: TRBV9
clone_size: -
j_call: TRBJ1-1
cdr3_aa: CASSVSLNTEAFF

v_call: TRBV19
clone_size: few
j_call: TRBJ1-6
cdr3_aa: CASTPVGGGGSPLHF